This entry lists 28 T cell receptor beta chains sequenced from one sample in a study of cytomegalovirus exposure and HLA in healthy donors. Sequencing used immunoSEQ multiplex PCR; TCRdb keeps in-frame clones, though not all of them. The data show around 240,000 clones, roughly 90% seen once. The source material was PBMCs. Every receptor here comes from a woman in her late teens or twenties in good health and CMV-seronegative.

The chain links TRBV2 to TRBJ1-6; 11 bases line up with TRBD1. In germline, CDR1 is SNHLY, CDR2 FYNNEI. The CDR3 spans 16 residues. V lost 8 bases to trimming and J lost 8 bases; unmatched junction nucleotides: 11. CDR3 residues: CASGRTGGELDSPLHF. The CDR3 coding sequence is TGTGCCAGCGGGAGGACAGGGGGCGAACTCGATTCACCCCTCCACTTT.

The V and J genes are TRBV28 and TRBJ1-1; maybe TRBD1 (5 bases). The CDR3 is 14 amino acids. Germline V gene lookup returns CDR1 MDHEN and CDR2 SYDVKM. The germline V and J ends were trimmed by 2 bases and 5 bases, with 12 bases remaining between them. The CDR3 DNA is TGTGCCAGCAGTTTAATTCAGGGAAGTACTGAAGCTTTCTTT. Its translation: CASSLIQGSTEAFF.

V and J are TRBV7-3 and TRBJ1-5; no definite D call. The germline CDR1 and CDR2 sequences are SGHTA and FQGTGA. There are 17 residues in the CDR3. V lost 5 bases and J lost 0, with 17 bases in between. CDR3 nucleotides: TGTGCCAGCAGCAAAGGATTAGCCCTTTATAGCAATCAGCCCCAGCATTTT. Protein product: CASSKGLALYSNQPQHF.

CDR3 region: CASSFNGQGFPYGYTF. The CDR3 bases are TGTGCCAGCAGTTTCAACGGACAGGGTTTTCCCTATGGCTACACCTTC. The V call is TRBV27, the J call TRBJ1-2, with 8 nucleotides matching TRBD1. With 3 bases clipped from V and 4 bases from J, the junction kept 10 bases outside the gene matches. The germline CDR1 and CDR2 sequences are MNHEY and SMNVEV (reference sequence). The CDR3 runs 16 residues.

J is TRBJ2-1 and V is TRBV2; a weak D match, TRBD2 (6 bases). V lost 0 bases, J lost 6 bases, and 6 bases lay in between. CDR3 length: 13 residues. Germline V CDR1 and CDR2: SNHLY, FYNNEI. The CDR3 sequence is CASSEAGGNEQFF. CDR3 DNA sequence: TGTGCCAGCAGTGAAGCGGGGGGCAATGAGCAGTTCTTC.

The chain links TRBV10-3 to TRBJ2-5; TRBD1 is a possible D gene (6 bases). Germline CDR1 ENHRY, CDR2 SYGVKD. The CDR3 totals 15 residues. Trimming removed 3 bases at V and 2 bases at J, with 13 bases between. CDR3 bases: TGTGCCATCAGTGATTCTCGAGGGGGTCAAGAGACCCAGTACTTC. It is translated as CAISDSRGGQETQYF.

The CDR3 region is CASSLVPGQGASEAFF. CDR3 nucleotide sequence: TGTGCCAGCAGCTTAGTACCGGGACAGGGTGCTTCTGAAGCTTTCTTT. The V and J genes are TRBV7-6 and TRBJ1-1; 9 bases agree with TRBD1. This CDR3 comprises 16 residues. Germline CDR1 SGHVS, CDR2 FNYEAQ. Trimming at V came to 1 base and at J to 6 bases, leaving 9 bases not matched to a gene. Drawing the rest from reference TRBV7-6 and TRBJ1-1, the complete variable domain is GAGVSQSPRYKVTKRGQDVALRCDPISGHVSLYWYRQALGQGPEFLTYFNYEAQQDKSGLPNDRFSAERPEGSISTLTIQRTEQRDSAMYRCASSLVPGQGASEAFFGQGTRLTVV.

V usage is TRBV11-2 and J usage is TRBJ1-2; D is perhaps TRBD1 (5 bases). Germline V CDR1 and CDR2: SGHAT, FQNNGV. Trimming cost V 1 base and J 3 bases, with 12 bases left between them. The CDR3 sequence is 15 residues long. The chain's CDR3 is CASSLGGGVDYGYTF. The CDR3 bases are TGTGCCAGCAGCTTAGGTGGGGGGGTTGACTATGGCTACACCTTC.

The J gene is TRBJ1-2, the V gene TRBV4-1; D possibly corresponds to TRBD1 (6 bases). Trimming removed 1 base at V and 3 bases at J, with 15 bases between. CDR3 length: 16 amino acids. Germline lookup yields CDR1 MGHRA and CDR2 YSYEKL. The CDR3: CASSQAPGQPHYGYTF. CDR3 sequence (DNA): TGCGCCAGCAGCCAAGCTCCGGGACAACCCCACTATGGCTACACCTTC.

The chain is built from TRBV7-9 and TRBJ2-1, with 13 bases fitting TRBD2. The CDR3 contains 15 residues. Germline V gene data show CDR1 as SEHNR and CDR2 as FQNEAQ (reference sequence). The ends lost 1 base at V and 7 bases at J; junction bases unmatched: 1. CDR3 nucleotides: TGTGCCAGCAGCTTAGAGACTAGCGGGGGGAATGAGCAGTTCTTC. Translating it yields CASSLETSGGNEQFF.

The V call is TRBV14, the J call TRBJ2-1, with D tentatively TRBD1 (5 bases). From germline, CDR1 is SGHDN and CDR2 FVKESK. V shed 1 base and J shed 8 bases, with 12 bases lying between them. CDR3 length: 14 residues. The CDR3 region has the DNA TGTGCCAGCAGCCAAGTGGCAGGGTGGGATGAGCAGTTCTTC. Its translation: CASSQVAGWDEQFF.

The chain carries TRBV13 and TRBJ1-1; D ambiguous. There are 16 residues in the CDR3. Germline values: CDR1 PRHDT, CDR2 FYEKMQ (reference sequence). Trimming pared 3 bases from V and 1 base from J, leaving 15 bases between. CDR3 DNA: TGTGCCAGCAGCTTTTTTTTGGGCAGTGCGAACACTGAAGCTTTCTTT. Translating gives CASSFFLGSANTEAFF. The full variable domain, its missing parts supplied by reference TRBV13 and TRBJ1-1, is AAGVIQSPRHLIKEKRETATLKCYPIPRHDTVYWYQQGPGQDPQFLISFYEKMQSDKGSIPDRFSAQQFSDYHSELNMSSLELGDSALYFCASSFFLGSANTEAFFGQGTRLTVV.

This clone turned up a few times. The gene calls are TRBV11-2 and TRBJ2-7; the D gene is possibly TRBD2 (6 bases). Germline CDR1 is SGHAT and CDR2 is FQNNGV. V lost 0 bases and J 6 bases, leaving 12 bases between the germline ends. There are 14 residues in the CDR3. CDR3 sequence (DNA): TGTGCCAGCAGCTTAGACGGGGGTTATTCCGAGCAGTACGTC. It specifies CASSLDGGYSEQYV.

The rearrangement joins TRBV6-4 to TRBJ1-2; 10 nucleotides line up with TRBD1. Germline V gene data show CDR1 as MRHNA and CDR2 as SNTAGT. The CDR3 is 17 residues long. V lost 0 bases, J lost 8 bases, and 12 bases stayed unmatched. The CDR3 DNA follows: TGTGCCAGCAGTGACTCGACGTCCGGACAGGGGGTCGGGGGCTACACCTTC. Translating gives CASSDSTSGQGVGGYTF.

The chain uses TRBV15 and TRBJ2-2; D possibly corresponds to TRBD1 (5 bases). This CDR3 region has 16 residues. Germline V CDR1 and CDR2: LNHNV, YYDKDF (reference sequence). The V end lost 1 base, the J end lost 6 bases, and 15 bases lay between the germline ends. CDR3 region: CATSRVWGISAGELFF. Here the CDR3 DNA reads TGTGCCACCAGCAGAGTTTGGGGCATCTCGGCCGGGGAGCTGTTTTTT.

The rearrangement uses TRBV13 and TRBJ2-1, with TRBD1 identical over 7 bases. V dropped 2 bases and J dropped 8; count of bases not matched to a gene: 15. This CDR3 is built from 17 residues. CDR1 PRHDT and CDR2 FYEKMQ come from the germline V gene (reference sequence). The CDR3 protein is CASSLRQGLFVVDEQFF. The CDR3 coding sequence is TGTGCCAGCAGCTTACGACAGGGATTGTTCGTGGTTGATGAGCAGTTCTTC. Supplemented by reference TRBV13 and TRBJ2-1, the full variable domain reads AAGVIQSPRHLIKEKRETATLKCYPIPRHDTVYWYQQGPGQDPQFLISFYEKMQSDKGSIPDRFSAQQFSDYHSELNMSSLELGDSALYFCASSLRQGLFVVDEQFFGPGTRLTVL.

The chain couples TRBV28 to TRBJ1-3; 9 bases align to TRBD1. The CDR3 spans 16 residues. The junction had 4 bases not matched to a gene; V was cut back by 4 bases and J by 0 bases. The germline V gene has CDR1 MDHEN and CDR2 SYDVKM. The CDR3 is CASSSGQGDSGNTIYF. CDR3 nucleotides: TGTGCCAGCAGTTCGGGACAGGGCGACTCTGGAAACACCATATATTTT.

DNA of the CDR3: TGTGCCAGCAGTTTAGGCCTAGCGACCCAAGAGACCCAGTACTTC. Encoded protein: CASSLGLATQETQYF. V gene TRBV27 combines with J gene TRBJ2-5, with TRBD2 as a possible D gene (6 bases). Trimming took 2 bases from V and 1 from J, leaving 11 bases between them. CDR1 is MNHEY and CDR2 is SMNVEV in the germline V gene (reference sequence). This CDR3 comprises 15 residues.

The CDR3 region is CASSPPGAYSYEQYF. CDR3 DNA: TGTGCCAGCTCACCACCTGGGGCTTACTCCTACGAGCAGTACTTC. The V call is TRBV18, the J call TRBJ2-7; weak D call: TRBD1 (5 bases). Germline-derived CDR1 and CDR2 are KGHSH and LQKENI. V gave up 0 bases and J gave up 0 bases, with 9 bases separating them. The CDR3 is made up of 15 amino acids.

The CDR3 sequence is CASSLYPGLTNNSPLHF. CDR3 DNA: TGTGCCAGCAGTTTATATCCGGGACTCACGAATAATTCACCCCTCCACTTT. The rearrangement uses TRBV11-1 and TRBJ1-6; TRBD1 is a possible D gene (5 bases). The CDR3 covers 17 residues. The germline gives CDR1 SGHAT, CDR2 FQDESV (reference sequence). V was clipped by 6 bases and J by 5 bases, with 20 bases between them.

The CDR3: CASSLQYEQYF. The CDR3 DNA is TGTGCCAGCAGCTTACAATACGAGCAGTACTTC. The V and J genes are TRBV7-2 and TRBJ2-7; D gene ambiguous. Trimming removed 2 bases from V and 4 bases from J, with 3 bases in between. Germline assignment: CDR1 SGHTA and CDR2 FQGNSA. The CDR3 sequence is 11 residues long.

This CDR3 reads CASFGTGPRNEQFF. CDR3 nucleotide sequence: TGTGCCAGTTTTGGGACAGGTCCTCGCAATGAGCAGTTCTTC. The J gene is TRBJ2-1, the V gene TRBV6-1; TRBD1 agrees at 8 bases. Germline assignment: CDR1 MNHNS and CDR2 SASEGT. V was pared by 9 bases and J by 6 bases, with 10 bases of the junction left unmatched. The CDR3 spans 14 residues.

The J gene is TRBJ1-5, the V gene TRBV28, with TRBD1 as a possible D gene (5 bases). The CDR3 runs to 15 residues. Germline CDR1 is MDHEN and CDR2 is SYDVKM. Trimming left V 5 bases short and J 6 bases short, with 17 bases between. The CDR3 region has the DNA TGTGCCAGCAGTCCCCCCCGGGGGGGAGCTCAGCCCCAGCATTTT. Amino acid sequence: CASSPPRGGAQPQHF.

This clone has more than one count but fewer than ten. CDR3 protein: CASRAQGKGDQPQHF. The CDR3 DNA reads as TGTGCCAGCAGGGCACAGGGAAAGGGCGATCAGCCCCAGCATTTT. The V call is TRBV2, the J call TRBJ1-5; a possible D gene is TRBD1 (6 bases). The CDR3 runs 15 residues. V lost 6 bases and J 5 bases, leaving 17 bases between the germline ends. CDR1 is SNHLY, CDR2 FYNNEI, per germline.

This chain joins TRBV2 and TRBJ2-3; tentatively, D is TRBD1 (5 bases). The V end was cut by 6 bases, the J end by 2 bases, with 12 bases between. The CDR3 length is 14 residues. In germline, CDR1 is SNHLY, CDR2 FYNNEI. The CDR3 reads CASSNDRNTDTQYF. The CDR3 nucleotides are TGTGCCAGCAGCAACGACAGAAACACAGATACGCAGTATTTT.

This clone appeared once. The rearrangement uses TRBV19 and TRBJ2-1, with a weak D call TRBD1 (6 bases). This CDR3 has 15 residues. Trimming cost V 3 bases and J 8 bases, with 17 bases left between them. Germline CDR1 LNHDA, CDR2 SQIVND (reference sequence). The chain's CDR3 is CASSMGDTKGDEQFF. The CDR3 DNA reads TGTGCCAGTAGTATGGGGGACACTAAAGGGGATGAGCAGTTCTTC.

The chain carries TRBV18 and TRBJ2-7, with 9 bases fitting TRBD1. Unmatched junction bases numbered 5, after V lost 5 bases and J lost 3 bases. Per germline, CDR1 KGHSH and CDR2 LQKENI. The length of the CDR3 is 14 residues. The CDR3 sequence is CASSTMTGGYEQYV. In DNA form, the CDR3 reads TGTGCCAGCTCAACCATGACAGGGGGCTACGAGCAGTACGTC.

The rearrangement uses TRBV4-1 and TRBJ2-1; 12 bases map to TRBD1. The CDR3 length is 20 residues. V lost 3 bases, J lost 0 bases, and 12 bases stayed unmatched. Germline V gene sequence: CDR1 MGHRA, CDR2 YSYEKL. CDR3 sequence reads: CASSQLPGQGARSSYNEQFF. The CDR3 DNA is TGCGCCAGCAGCCAGCTACCGGGACAGGGGGCTCGGAGCTCCTACAATGAGCAGTTCTTC.